This T cell receptor (beta chain) was captured in a study of low-dose radiotherapy and immunotherapy resistance in tumors. Study background: A dose of 0.5 Gy per fraction was delivered to Cohort 1 every 2 weeks, for a total of 6.5 Gy. The study gave patients oral aspirin 300 mg daily for four cycles from cycle 1 day 1.

Time point defined: before trial treatment. TCR amplification used approximately 19 PCR cycles, a constant-region primer and a V-primer adapter. TCRdb analysed the reads with MiXCR anew, one entry per CDR3 protein. The sample lists tens of thousands of distinct CDR3 sequences, 12% occurring once. CDR1 is SQVTM and CDR2 is ANQGSEA in the germline V gene. The CDR3 is 13 residues long. The V and J ends lost 7 bases and 4 bases, in that order; junction bases with no gene match: 5. The table lists this clonotype with many counts. V and J are TRBV29-1 and TRBJ2-1, with 9 bases that match TRBD1. The source is a female donor with ovarian cancer. This material consisted of PBMCs, taken before treatment. CDR3 nucleotides: TGCAGCGCACCGGGACAGGGTTACAATGAGCAGTTCTTC. Translation: CSAPGQGYNEQFF.